This TCR beta chain is drawn from a study of T-cell reconstitution after alpha-beta-depleted transplantation in children. The TCRbeta library incorporated unique molecular identifiers. TCRdb analysed the PCR reads with MiXCR anew, one entry per CDR3 protein. The sample has 600,000 to 700,000 distinct CDR3 sequences; 16% are singletons. Trimming cost V 0 bases and J 10 bases, with 13 bases left between them. Germline lookup yields CDR1 LNHNV and CDR2 YYDKDF (reference sequence). This CDR3 has 13 residues. This clonotype was detected many times. The sequenced sample was PBMCs from the stem cell graft donor, obtained from the stem cell graft. The chain has TRBV15 and TRBJ2-7, with D uncertain. The sequence came from a human donor who donated a stem cell graft to a child with acute myeloid leukemia. As DNA, the CDR3 is TGTGCCACCAGCAGAGATACGAGGAGCTTTCAGTACGTC. It encodes CATSRDTRSFQYV.